The text below deals with one T cell receptor (beta chain). The antigen is not known. This entry belongs to a study of OX40 agonist ivuxolimab in advanced cancers. V lost 0 bases and J 5 bases, leaving 11 bases between the germline ends. The CDR3 is 14 residues long. In germline, CDR1 is GTSNPN, CDR2 SVGIG (reference sequence). Produced via immunoSEQ multiplex PCR; TCRdb's table is partial and in-frame only. The sample includes 50,000 or so clones, about 90% of them seen just once. Regarding the study as a whole: Partial responders at 0.1-3.0 mg/kg showed near-lowest clonal expansion. Circulating CD4+ and CD8+ T cells showed clonal expansion by week 6 at 0.1 to 3.0 mg/kg.

The receptor was derived from an adult with an advanced solid tumor such as melanoma, head and neck, liver or kidney cancer. V usage is TRBV30 and J usage is TRBJ2-1; a weak D match, TRBD1 (5 bases). The sequencing here drew on CD4+ or CD8+ T cells sorted from blood, taken in a trial of the OX40 agonist ivuxolimab. The CDR3 DNA follows: TGTGCCTGGAGTGTCTATGGCAGGGACAATGAGCAGTTCTTC. Its translation: CAWSVYGRDNEQFF.